This T cell receptor (beta chain) was sequenced during a study of T cells in Graves' hyperthyroidism and ophthalmopathy. Germline V gives CDR1 SGDLS, CDR2 YYNGEE. Trimming shortened V by 0 bases and J by 3 bases, and 6 bases separated the two germline ends. The CDR3 extends over 13 amino acids. This clonotype was seen ten or more times. The investigators amplified TCR beta CDR3 regions from RNA transcripts. When the TCR CDR3 underwent first-round RT-PCR, the HTBI primer set was used. One entry per CDR3 protein, called by TCRdb with MiXCR from the multiplex PCR reads. This table holds roughly 500,000 distinct CDR3 sequences, 40% to 55% found once.

The chain links TRBV9 to TRBJ1-1, with D maybe TRBD1 (5 bases). The sequencing input was peripheral blood or thyroid tissue (not recorded which). This TCR derives from an adult woman with Graves' disease, either hyperthyroidism or ophthalmopathy (not recorded which). The CDR3 region has the DNA TGTGCCAGCAGCGTAGGGGGGGACACTGAAGCTTTCTTT. Protein product: CASSVGGDTEAFF.